This T cell receptor (beta chain) came from a study of cytomegalovirus exposure and HLA in healthy donors (TCRdb year 2017). General notes on the study: According to a later analysis, one platform produced both the 100 to 150 validation repertoires and the 620 or so repertoires of the first cohort. Along with the approximately 700-subject first cohort, a separate validation cohort of over a hundred different subjects was used. High-throughput TCR immunosequencing, statistical association of individual TCRs with disease status, and machine learning were combined to predict cytomegalovirus infection status. The study was designed to test whether signatures of past pathogen exposure could be identified by cataloging public T cell receptors. Beyond this particular receptor, the publication reports: The validation cohort had no HLA typing available for a later analysis, so co-occurrence within that cohort was assessed over all 120 or so repertoires. While some public TCRs were present in many individuals, most TCR sequences turned up only very rarely across donors. In the study, some 160 TCR beta chains were listed as associated with cytomegalovirus. A few of the identified cytomegalovirus-associated TCR beta chains were confirmed in vitro to be specific for cytomegalovirus antigens. In both the original and validation cohorts, the classifier was reported to diagnose cytomegalovirus status with high specificity and sensitivity. According to the authors, the approach could potentially be generalized to other disease states and immunological phenotypes. In a later analysis, TCRs clustered in the first cohort were found to also tend to co-occur in the 130 or so validation repertoires, with approximately 95% of cluster scores above 0.

Donors formed part of the validation cohort, which comprised 120 subjects and was distinct from the first cohort of 550 to 850 subjects. The CDR3 numbers 15 residues from cysteine through phenylalanine. Of the read, only the CDR3 DNA is kept; its 45 bases are in frame from base 1. CDR1 and CDR2 were assigned from the germline V gene (reference sequence) as SGHNT and YYREEE. The germline ends are 11 bases apart after V is trimmed by 0 bases and J by 4 bases. Preparation of the library involved the immunoSEQ multiplex PCR assay. On the study's bioinformatics: A statistical classification framework was built for diagnosing cytomegalovirus status from the catalog of TCR beta chain sequences. TCRdb stores this immuneACCESS table with in-frame sequences only. Part of the clones is absent; in the studies checked, under half of the shortfall reflects unresolved V genes, and no reason is known for the rest. V and J calls and clone size come straight from that table; D and trimming were deduced from the DNA. The sample table shows 150,000 to 200,000 clones, and around 81% are seen once. 2.8% of the sample rests with the top ten.

To note about this clone: Its antigen specificity is not known. Qualities for individual bases were not recorded, and no much larger clone is one base off.

Here the chain combines TRBV5-4 and TRBJ1-3, and the D gene may be TRBD1, 6 bases matching. This receptor was obtained from a woman aged 18-30 years in good health and CMV-seropositive. Material: PBMCs. The CDR3 region: CASSLGQGIGNTIYF. DNA sequence: TGTGCCAGCAGCTTGGGCCAGGGGATCGGAAACACCATATATTTT.